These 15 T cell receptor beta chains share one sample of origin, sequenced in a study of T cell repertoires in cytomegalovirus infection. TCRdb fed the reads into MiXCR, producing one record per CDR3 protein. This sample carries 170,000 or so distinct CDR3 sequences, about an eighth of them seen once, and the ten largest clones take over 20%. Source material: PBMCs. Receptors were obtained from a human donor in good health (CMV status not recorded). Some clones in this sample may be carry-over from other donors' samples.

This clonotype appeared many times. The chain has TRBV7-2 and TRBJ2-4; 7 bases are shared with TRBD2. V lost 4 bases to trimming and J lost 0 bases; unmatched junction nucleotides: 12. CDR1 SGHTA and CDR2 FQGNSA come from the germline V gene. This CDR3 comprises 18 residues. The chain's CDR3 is CASSSLMWGGGAKNIQYF. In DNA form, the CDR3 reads TGTGCCAGCAGCTCCCTAATGTGGGGGGGGGGAGCCAAAAACATTCAGTACTTC.

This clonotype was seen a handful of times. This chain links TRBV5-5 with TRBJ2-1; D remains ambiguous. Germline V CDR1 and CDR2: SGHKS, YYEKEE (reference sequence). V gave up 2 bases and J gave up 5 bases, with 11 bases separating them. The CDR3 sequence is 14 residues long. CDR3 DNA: TGTGCCAGCAGCTTCAGAGATAGAAACAATGAGCAGTTCTTC. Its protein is CASSFRDRNNEQFF.

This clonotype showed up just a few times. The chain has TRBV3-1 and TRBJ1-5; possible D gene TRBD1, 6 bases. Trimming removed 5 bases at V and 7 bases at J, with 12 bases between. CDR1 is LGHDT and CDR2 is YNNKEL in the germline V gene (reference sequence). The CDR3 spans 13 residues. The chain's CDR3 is CASSTRQDQPQHF. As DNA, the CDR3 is TGTGCCAGCAGCACACGACAGGACCAGCCCCAGCATTTT.

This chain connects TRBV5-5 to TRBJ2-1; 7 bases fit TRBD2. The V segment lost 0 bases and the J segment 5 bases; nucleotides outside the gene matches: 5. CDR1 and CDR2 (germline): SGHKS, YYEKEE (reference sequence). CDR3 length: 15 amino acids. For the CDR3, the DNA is TGTGCCAGCAGCTTGGCGGGGGGTTTCGACAATGAGCAGTTCTTC. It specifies CASSLAGGFDNEQFF.

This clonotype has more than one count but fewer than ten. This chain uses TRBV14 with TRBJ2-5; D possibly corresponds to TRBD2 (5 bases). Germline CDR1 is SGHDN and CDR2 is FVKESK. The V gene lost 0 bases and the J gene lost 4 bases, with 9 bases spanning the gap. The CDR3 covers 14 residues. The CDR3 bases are TGTGCCAGCAGCCAAGAGGGAGTCAGAGAGACCCAGTACTTC. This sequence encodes CASSQEGVRETQYF.

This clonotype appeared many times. CDR3 sequence: CASSLVHQAYNEQFF. In DNA form, the CDR3 reads TGTGCCAGCAGCTTAGTACACCAGGCCTACAATGAGCAGTTCTTC. The chain combines TRBV7-6 with TRBJ2-1; the D is unclear. Per germline, CDR1 SGHVS and CDR2 FNYEAQ. V lost 1 base, J lost 2 bases, and 9 bases lay in between. This CDR3 contains 15 residues.

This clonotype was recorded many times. The CDR3 coding sequence is TGTGCCAGCAGGGGACAGGGAGGCAATCAGCCCCAGCATTTT. Protein: CASRGQGGNQPQHF. The chain links TRBV6-1 to TRBJ1-5; TRBD1 aligns across 9 bases. V shed 6 bases and J 2 bases; nucleotides not matched to a gene: 2. In germline, CDR1 is MNHNS, CDR2 SASEGT. This CDR3 spans 14 amino acids.

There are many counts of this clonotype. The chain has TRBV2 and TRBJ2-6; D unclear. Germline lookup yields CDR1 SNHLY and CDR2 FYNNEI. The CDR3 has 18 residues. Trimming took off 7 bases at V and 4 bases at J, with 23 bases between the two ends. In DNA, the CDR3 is TGTGCCAGCAAAGGGAAGTTACCCCTTAACCAAGGGGCCAACGTCCTGACTTTC. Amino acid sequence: CASKGKLPLNQGANVLTF.

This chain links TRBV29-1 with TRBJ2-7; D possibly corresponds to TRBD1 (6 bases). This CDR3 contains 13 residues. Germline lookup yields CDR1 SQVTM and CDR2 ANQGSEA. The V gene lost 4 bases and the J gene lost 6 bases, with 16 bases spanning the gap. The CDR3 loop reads CSVVETGLSEQYF. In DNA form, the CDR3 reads TGCAGCGTTGTTGAGACAGGTCTTTCCGAGCAGTACTTC.

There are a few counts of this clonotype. CDR3 sequence (DNA): TGCAGCGTCGGACCGCTAGATCCTGGAAACACCATATATTTT. It encodes CSVGPLDPGNTIYF. The V call is TRBV29-1, the J call TRBJ1-3; no definite D call. CDR1 is SQVTM and CDR2 is ANQGSEA in the germline V gene. V lost 6 bases to trimming and J lost 2 bases, with 14 bases between them. The length of the CDR3 is 14 residues.

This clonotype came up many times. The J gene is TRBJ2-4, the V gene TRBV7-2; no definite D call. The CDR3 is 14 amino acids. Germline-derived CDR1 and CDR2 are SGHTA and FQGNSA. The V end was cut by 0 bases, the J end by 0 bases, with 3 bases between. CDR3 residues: CASSLAGAKNIQYF. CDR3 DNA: TGTGCCAGCAGCTTAGCGGGAGCCAAAAACATTCAGTACTTC.

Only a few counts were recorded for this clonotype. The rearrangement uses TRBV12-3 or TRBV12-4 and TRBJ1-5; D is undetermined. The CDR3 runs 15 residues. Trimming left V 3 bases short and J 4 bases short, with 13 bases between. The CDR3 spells CASSLPWFRNQPQHF. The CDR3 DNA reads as TGTGCCAGCAGTTTGCCGTGGTTCAGAAATCAGCCCCAGCATTTT.

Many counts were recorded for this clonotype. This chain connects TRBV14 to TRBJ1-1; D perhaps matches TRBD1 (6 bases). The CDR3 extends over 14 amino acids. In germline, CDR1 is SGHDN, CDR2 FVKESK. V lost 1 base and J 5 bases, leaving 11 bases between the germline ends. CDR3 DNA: TGTGCCAGCAGCCAAGTGAACAGGGATACTGAAGCTTTCTTT. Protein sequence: CASSQVNRDTEAFF.

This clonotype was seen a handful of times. This chain's CDR3 is CASSPNNSPLHF. CDR3 DNA sequence: TGCGCCAGCAGCCCAAATAATTCACCCCTCCACTTT. The rearrangement uses TRBV5-1 and TRBJ1-6; D gene uncertain. The CDR3 is 12 residues long. Trimming cost V 4 bases and J 5 bases, with 4 bases left between them. Germline V gene data show CDR1 as SGHRS and CDR2 as YFSETQ.

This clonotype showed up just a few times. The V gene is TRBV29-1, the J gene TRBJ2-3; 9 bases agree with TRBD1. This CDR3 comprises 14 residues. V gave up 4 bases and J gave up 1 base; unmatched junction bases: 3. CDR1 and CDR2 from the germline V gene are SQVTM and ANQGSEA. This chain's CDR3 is CSVVRDRGTDTQYF. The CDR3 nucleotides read TGCAGCGTTGTTAGGGACAGGGGCACAGATACGCAGTATTTT.